This T cell receptor (beta chain) appears in the sequencing data of a study of regulatory T cells in long-lasting Graves disease. Study-level information: Those Graves' patients who were newly diagnosed had been on antithyroid drugs under 3 months.

After removal of 5 bases from V and 5 bases from J, the junction contained 7 bases not matched to a gene. Germline values: CDR1 SGHTA, CDR2 FQGTGA. This CDR3 is built from 16 residues. Arm-PCR of CDR3 regions with iRepertoire HTBI primers generated TCR beta libraries. Under the authors' procedure: Some 60 TRBV and roughly 15 TRBJ segments were identified across samples. TCRdb re-derived calls from the multiplex PCR reads in MiXCR, one entry per CDR3 protein. Clone size and V and J calls follow TCRdb, not the original study. This repertoire shows approximately 350,000 distinct CDR3 sequences, about a sixth found once; its top ten account for 20% to 25%. Sample time point: newly diagnosed GD, antithyroid drugs for less than 3 months. After RNA was extracted from PBMCs, the TCR library was made from it. This clonotype came up a few times. The sample was also reused in another study, on T cells in Graves' hyperthyroidism and ophthalmopathy. From that second work: The HTBI primer set served for first-round RT-PCR of the TCR CDR3.

The sample in question was peripheral blood mononuclear cells (PBMCs), obtained at new diagnosis, from a patient treated with antithyroid drugs. The TCR comes from a young woman with Graves disease. The chain is built from TRBV7-3 and TRBJ2-3, with 13 bases identical to TRBD2. The CDR3 nucleotides read TGTGCCAGCAGCACCCGGACTAGCGGGGGCCGAGATACGCAGTATTTT. This encodes CASSTRTSGGRDTQYF.